One and the same sample provided the 17 T cell receptor beta chains below, sequenced in a study of blood T cell repertoires in COVID-19. Libraries were prepared by immunoSEQ multiplex PCR; TCRdb keeps only in-frame clonotypes and omits some of them. The sample yields roughly 250,000 clones, around 90% seen once. Specimen: PBMCs or T cells enriched from blood (not recorded which). The receptors here all came from a woman in her forties or fifties who had recovered from COVID-19.

The V gene is TRBV5-4, the J gene TRBJ1-4; D uncertain. Germline CDR1 reads SGHNT; CDR2 reads YYREEE (reference sequence). Trimming cost V 2 bases and J 0 bases, with 8 bases left between them. This CDR3 is 15 amino acids long. In DNA, the CDR3 is TGTGCCAGCAGCTTCGAGGGCGCAACTAATGAAAAACTGTTTTTT. It yields the protein CASSFEGATNEKLFF. The complete variable domain, with remaining parts taken from reference TRBV5-4 and TRBJ1-4, reads ETGVTQSPTHLIKTRGQQVTLRCSSQSGHNTVSWYQQALGQGPQFIFQYYREEENGRGNFPPRFSGLQFPNYSSELNVNALELDDSALYLCASSFEGATNEKLFFGSGTQLSVL.

The J gene is TRBJ2-2, the V gene TRBV7-2; 8 nucleotides line up with TRBD1. The CDR3 has 15 residues. The V and J ends lost 4 bases and 4 bases, in that order; junction bases with no gene match: 5. Germline V CDR1 and CDR2: SGHTA, FQGNSA. The CDR3 DNA reads TGTGCCAGCAGCTCACGACAGGGGCTCACCGGGGAGCTGTTTTTT. Translated, it gives CASSSRQGLTGELFF.

The sample holds a few counts of this clone. The rearrangement links TRBV25-1 to TRBJ1-1; D not resolved. Germline V CDR1 and CDR2: MGHDK, SYGVNS. The CDR3 spans 14 residues. V gave up 5 bases and J gave up 7 bases, with 17 bases separating them. As DNA, the CDR3 is TGTGCCAGCAGTTTGAACCTGGGAGTTGGTGAAGCTTTCTTT. Translating it yields CASSLNLGVGEAFF.

V is TRBV15 and J is TRBJ1-5; 9 bases are shared with TRBD1. Germline loops: CDR1 LNHNV, CDR2 YYDKDF (reference sequence). V trimming: 3 bases; J trimming: 7 bases; junction bases outside the gene matches: 4. This CDR3 contains 14 residues. The CDR3: CATSSRQGVQPQHF. CDR3 nucleotide sequence: TGTGCCACCAGCAGTAGACAGGGGGTGCAGCCCCAGCATTTT. Supplemented by reference TRBV15 and TRBJ1-5, the full variable domain reads DAMVIQNPRYQVTQFGKPVTLSCSQTLNHNVMYWYQQKSSQAPKLLFHYYDKDFNNEADTPDNFQSRRPNTSFCFLDIRSPGLGDTAMYLCATSSRQGVQPQHFGDGTRLSIL.

The genes are TRBV19 and TRBJ2-7; 9 bases line up with TRBD1. J lost 4 bases, V lost 1 base, and 2 bases had no gene match. CDR3 size: 14 residues. The V gene's germline CDR1 is LNHDA and CDR2 SQIVND (reference sequence). The CDR3 nucleotides are TGTGCCAGTAGTATAGGGACAGGGGAATACGAGCAGTACTTC. This codes for CASSIGTGEYEQYF. Filled out from reference TRBV19 and TRBJ2-7, the complete variable domain reads DGGITQSPKYLFRKEGQNVTLSCEQNLNHDAMYWYRQDPGQGLRLIYYSQIVNDFQKGDIAEGYSVSREKKESFPLTVTSAQKNPTAFYLCASSIGTGEYEQYFGPGTRLTVT.

This clone was recorded once. V gene TRBV6-4 combines with J gene TRBJ2-1; unclear D gene. The V and J ends lost 8 bases and 4 bases respectively, with 9 bases between them. Looked up from germline, CDR1 is MRHNA and CDR2 is SNTAGT. The CDR3 length is 12 residues. The CDR3 nucleotides read TGTGCCAGCCCCCTCCGTTACAATGAGCAGTTCTTC. It specifies CASPLRYNEQFF.

The chain has TRBV9 and TRBJ2-1; no reliable D call. The CDR3 covers 12 residues. The V end lost 4 bases, the J end lost 9 bases, and 11 bases lay between the germline ends. Looked up from germline, CDR1 is SGDLS and CDR2 is YYNGEE. The CDR3 spells CASSPQLSEQFF. The CDR3 bases are TGTGCCAGCAGCCCTCAGTTAAGTGAGCAGTTCTTC.

The chain combines TRBV7-8 with TRBJ2-1; 8 bases line up with TRBD2. CDR3 size: 15 residues. The germline V gene has CDR1 SGHVS and CDR2 FQNEAQ. V dropped 0 bases and J dropped 3; count of bases not matched to a gene: 1. The CDR3: CASSLAGTSYNEQFF. The CDR3 bases are TGTGCCAGCAGCTTAGCAGGGACTAGCTACAATGAGCAGTTCTTC.

V gene TRBV2 combines with J gene TRBJ1-1, with D possibly TRBD1 on 5 matching bases. This CDR3 is built from 13 residues. V gave up 4 bases and J gave up 3 bases, with 9 bases separating them. CDR1 is SNHLY and CDR2 is FYNNEI in the germline V gene. The CDR3 nucleotides are TGTGCCAGCAGTGTGGCAGGGCACACTGAAGCTTTCTTT. This sequence encodes CASSVAGHTEAFF.

This chain joins TRBV7-8 and TRBJ2-6, with D hard to call. The CDR3 has 19 residues. The V gene's germline CDR1 is SGHVS and CDR2 FQNEAQ. Between the trimmed V and J ends, which lost 5 bases and 0 bases, there was a span of 20 bases. This CDR3 is CASSPRWKSGDSGANVLTF. In DNA, the CDR3 is TGTGCCAGCAGCCCCAGGTGGAAGTCAGGTGACTCTGGGGCCAACGTCCTGACTTTC.

The chain joins TRBV29-1 to TRBJ1-1, with 10 bases that match TRBD1. The CDR3 spans 12 residues. V was pared by 7 bases and J by 5 bases, with 4 bases of the junction left unmatched. Germline V gives CDR1 SQVTM, CDR2 ANQGSEA. CDR3 in amino acids: CSGGQGGTEAFF. The CDR3 nucleotides read TGCAGCGGCGGACAGGGGGGGACTGAAGCTTTCTTT.

As DNA, the CDR3 is TGCGCCAGCAGCTTATCCCAGGGCTCACCCCTCCACTTT. Its protein product is CASSLSQGSPLHF. The chain combines TRBV5-1 with TRBJ1-6; D may be TRBD1 (5 bases). There are 13 residues in the CDR3. V dropped 2 bases and J dropped 10 bases, with 10 bases sitting between them. In germline, CDR1 is SGHRS, CDR2 YFSETQ.

The CDR3 DNA reads TGTGCCAGCAGTTTCCTACAGGGTTACGAGCAGTACTTC. Protein sequence: CASSFLQGYEQYF. The rearrangement uses TRBV2 and TRBJ2-7, with D possibly matching TRBD1 (6 bases). CDR1 is SNHLY, CDR2 FYNNEI, per germline. The CDR3 loop spans 13 amino acids. The V gene lost 5 bases and the J gene lost 4 bases, with 12 bases spanning the gap.

V is TRBV7-3 and J is TRBJ2-7, with 7 bases aligning to TRBD1. Trimming at V came to 7 bases and at J to 1 base, leaving 7 bases not matched to a gene. The CDR3 is 14 amino acids. Germline V lookup: CDR1 SGHTA, CDR2 FQGTGA. In nucleotides, the CDR3 is TGTGCCAGCAAAGACACAGGGGTTTCCTACGAGCAGTACTTC. It translates to CASKDTGVSYEQYF.

For the CDR3, the DNA is TGTGCCAGCAGTCTGAGGACAGGTGGCTACACCTTC. It yields the protein CASSLRTGGYTF. The chain is built from TRBV28 and TRBJ1-2; 7 bases agree with TRBD1. The trim removed 5 bases at V and 7 bases at J, leaving 4 bases unmatched. The CDR3 runs 12 residues. Germline lookup yields CDR1 MDHEN and CDR2 SYDVKM.

Written as DNA, the CDR3 is TGCGCCAGCAGTGATGGGACAGGGCATCAGCCCCAGCATTTT. Protein sequence: CASSDGTGHQPQHF. The rearrangement uses TRBV5-1 and TRBJ1-5; 9 bases are a match to TRBD1. CDR1 SGHRS and CDR2 YFSETQ come from the germline V gene. V shed 5 bases and J 5 bases; nucleotides not matched to a gene: 5. The CDR3 covers 14 residues.

The chain uses TRBV18 and TRBJ2-7; a weak D match, TRBD1 (6 bases). Germline CDR1 reads KGHSH; CDR2 reads LQKENI. The CDR3 contains 13 residues. Trimming pared 3 bases from V and 7 bases from J, leaving 13 bases between. CDR3 loop: CASSPSAQGEQYF. The CDR3 coding sequence is TGTGCCAGCTCACCGTCAGCTCAGGGGGAGCAGTACTTC.